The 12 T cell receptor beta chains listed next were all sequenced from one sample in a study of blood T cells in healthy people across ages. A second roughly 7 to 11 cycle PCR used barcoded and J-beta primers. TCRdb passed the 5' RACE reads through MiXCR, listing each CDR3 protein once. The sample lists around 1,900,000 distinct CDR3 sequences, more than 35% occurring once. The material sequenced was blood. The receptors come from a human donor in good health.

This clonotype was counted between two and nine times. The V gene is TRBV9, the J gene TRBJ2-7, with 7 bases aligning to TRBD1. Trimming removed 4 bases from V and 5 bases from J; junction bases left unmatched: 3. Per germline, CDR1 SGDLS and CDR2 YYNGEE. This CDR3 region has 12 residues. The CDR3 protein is CASSPGTDEQYF. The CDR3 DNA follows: TGTGCCAGCAGCCCGGGGACAGACGAGCAGTACTTC.

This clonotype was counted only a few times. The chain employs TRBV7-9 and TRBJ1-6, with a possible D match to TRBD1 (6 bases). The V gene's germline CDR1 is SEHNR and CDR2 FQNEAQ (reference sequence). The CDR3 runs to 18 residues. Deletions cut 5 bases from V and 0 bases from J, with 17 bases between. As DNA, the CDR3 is TGTGCCAGCAGCGACTCGACAGGATCGAGCTCCTATAATTCACCCCTCCACTTT. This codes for CASSDSTGSSSYNSPLHF.

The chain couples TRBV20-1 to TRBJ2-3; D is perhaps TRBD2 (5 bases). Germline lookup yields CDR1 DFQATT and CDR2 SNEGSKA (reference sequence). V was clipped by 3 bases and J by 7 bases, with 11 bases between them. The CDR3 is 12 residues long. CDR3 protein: CSARAIGNTQYF. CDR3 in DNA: TGCAGTGCTAGGGCCATCGGGAATACGCAGTATTTT.

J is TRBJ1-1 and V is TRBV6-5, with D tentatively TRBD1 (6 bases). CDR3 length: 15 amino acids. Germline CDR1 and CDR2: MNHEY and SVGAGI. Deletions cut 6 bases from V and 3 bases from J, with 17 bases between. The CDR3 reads CASRPPGGADTEAFF. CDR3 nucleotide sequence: TGTGCCAGCAGACCACCGGGGGGCGCTGACACTGAAGCTTTCTTT.

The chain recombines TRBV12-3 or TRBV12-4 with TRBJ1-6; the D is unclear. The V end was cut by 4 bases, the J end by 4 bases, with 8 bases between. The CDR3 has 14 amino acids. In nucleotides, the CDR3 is TGTGCCAGCAGTTGGGAGCCTTATAATTCACCCCTCCACTTT. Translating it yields CASSWEPYNSPLHF.

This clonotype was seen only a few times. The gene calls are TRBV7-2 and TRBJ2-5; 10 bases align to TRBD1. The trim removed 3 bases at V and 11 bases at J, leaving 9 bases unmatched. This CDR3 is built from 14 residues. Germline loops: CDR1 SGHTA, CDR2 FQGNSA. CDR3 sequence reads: CASSFRDRGWKQYF. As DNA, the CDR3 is TGTGCCAGCAGCTTCCGGGACAGGGGTTGGAAGCAGTACTTC.

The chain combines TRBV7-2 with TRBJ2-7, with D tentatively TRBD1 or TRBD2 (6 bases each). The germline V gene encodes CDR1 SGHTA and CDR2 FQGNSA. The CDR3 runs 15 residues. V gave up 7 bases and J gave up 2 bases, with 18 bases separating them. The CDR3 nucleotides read TGTGCCAGCAACATTCTAGGGGGAGGCCCCTACGAGCAGTACTTC. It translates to CASNILGGGPYEQYF.

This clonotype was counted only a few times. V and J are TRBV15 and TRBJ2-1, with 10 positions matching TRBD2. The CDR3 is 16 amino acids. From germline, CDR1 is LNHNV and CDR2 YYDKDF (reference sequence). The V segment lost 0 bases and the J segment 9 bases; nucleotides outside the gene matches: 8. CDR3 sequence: CATSREQSGGAGEQFF. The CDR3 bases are TGTGCCACCAGCAGAGAACAAAGCGGGGGGGCGGGTGAGCAGTTCTTC. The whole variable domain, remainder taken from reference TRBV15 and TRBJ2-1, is DAMVIQNPRYQVTQFGKPVTLSCSQTLNHNVMYWYQQKSSQAPKLLFHYYDKDFNNEADTPDNFQSRRPNTSFCFLDIRSPGLGDTAMYLCATSREQSGGAGEQFFGPGTRLTVL.

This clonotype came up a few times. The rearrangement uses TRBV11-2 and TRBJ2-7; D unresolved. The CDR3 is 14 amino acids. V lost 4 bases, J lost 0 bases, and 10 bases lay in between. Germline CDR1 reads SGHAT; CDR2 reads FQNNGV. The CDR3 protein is CASSSRTTSYEQYF. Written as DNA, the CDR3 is TGTGCCAGCAGCTCCCGGACGACCTCCTACGAGCAGTACTTC. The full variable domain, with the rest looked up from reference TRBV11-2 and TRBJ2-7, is EAGVAQSPRYKIIEKRQSVAFWCNPISGHATLYWYQQILGQGPKLLIQFQNNGVVDDSQLPKDRFSAERLKGVDSTLKIQPAKLEDSAVYLCASSSRTTSYEQYFGPGTRLTVT.

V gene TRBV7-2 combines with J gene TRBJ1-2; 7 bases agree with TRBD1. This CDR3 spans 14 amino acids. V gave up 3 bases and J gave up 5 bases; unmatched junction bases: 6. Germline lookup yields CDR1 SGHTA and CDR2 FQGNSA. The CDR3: CASSFDREVYGYTF. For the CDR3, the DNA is TGTGCCAGCAGCTTCGACAGGGAGGTATATGGCTACACCTTC.

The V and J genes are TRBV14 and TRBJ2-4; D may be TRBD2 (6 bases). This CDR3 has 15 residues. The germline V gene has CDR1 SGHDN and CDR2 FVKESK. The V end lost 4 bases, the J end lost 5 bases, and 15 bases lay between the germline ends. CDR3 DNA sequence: TGTGCCAGCAGCCCCCTGGGGGGTTTTCAAAACATTCAGTACTTC. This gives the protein CASSPLGGFQNIQYF.

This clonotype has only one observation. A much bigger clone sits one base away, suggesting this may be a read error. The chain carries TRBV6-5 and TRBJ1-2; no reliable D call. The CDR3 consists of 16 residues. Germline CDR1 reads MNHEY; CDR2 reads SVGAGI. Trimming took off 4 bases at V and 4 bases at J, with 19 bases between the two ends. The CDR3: CASSFGERTHSYGYTF. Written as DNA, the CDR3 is TGTGCCAGCAGTTTCGGGGAACGAACTCATAGCTATGGCTACACCTTC.